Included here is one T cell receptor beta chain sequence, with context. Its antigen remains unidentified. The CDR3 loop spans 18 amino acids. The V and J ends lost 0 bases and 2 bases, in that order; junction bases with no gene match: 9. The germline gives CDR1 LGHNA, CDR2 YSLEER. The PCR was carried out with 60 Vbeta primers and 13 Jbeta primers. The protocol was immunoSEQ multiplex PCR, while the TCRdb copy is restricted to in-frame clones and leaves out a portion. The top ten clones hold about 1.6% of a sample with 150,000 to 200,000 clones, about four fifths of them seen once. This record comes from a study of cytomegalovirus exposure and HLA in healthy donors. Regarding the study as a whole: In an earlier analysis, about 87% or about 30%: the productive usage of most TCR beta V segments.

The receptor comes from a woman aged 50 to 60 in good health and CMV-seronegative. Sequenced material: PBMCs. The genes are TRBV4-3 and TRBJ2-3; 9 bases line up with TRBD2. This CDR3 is CASSQDLVAGDPTDTQYF. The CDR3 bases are TGCGCCAGCAGCCAAGATTTGGTAGCGGGGGACCCCACAGATACGCAGTATTTT.